This paragraph covers one T cell receptor (beta chain) sequence. Germline-derived CDR1 and CDR2 are KGHSH and LQKENI. Trimming removed 1 base from V and 8 bases from J; junction bases left unmatched: 8. This CDR3 has 16 residues. In the original processing: Amplifying reference gene primers gave estimates of nucleated cell counts. Produced via immunoSEQ multiplex PCR; TCRdb's table is partial and in-frame only. D and trimming were read from the DNA, whereas the V and J calls and clone size are those reported in that table. This sample yields 65,000 to 85,000 clones, of which under 95% are seen a single time; around 5.8% belongs to the top ten. This specimen belongs to a study of blood T cell repertoires in COVID-19. Turning to the study itself: Both acute and convalescent COVID-19 samples were obtained from the United States, Italy and Spain. Sources were T cells, B-cell-depleted T cells, or PBMCs; the material itself was cDNA or gDNA.

Sequences were obtained from peripheral blood. The clonotype was recovered from a human donor in a cohort sampled during active COVID-19. The chain employs TRBV18 and TRBJ2-1, with 10 bases lining up with TRBD1. CDR3: CASSPRQGARNDEQFF. The CDR3 nucleotides are TGTGCCAGCTCACCACGACAGGGGGCGCGTAACGATGAGCAGTTCTTC.